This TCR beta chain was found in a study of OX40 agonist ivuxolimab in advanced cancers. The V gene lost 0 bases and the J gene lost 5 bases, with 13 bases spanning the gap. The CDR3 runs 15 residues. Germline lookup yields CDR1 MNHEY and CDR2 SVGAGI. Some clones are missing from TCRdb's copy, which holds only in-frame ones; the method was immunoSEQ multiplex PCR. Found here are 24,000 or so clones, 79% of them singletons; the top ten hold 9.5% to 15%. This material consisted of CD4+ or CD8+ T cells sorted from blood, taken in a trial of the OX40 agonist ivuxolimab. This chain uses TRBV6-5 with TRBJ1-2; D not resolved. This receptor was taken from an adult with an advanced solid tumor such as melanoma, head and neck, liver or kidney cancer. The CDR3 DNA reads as TGTGCCAGCAGTTACTCGACGACGGTTCGTTATGGCTACACCTTC. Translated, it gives CASSYSTTVRYGYTF.